Included here is one T cell receptor beta chain sequence, with context. Its antigen is undetermined. This entry is derived from a study of T cells in Graves' hyperthyroidism and ophthalmopathy. Study outcomes and limitations: Most clonotypes expanded in the thyroid (above 0.001) were also present in blood.

Uncontrolled infections, other autoimmune diseases, pregnancy or lactation led to exclusion of patients. This CDR3 spans 16 amino acids. V dropped 4 bases and J dropped 0 bases, with 14 bases sitting between them. CDR1 and CDR2 from the germline V gene are SGHNT and YYREEE (reference sequence). TCR beta CDR3 regions were amplified from RNA. The TCR CDR3 first-round RT-PCR relied on the HTBI primer set. One entry per CDR3 protein, called by TCRdb with MiXCR from the multiplex PCR reads. The sample includes roughly 280,000 distinct CDR3 sequences, about a sixth of them seen just once. The sequence was collected from a woman in her sixties or seventies with Graves' ophthalmopathy. The chain employs TRBV5-4 and TRBJ2-1, with D tentatively TRBD1 (5 bases). Sequenced: blood. Written as DNA, the CDR3 is TGTGCCAGCAGCCAAGGTGACAGCAGCTCCTACAATGAGCAGTTCTTC. It yields the protein CASSQGDSSSYNEQFF. Full variable domain (outside the CDR3, taken from reference TRBV5-4 and TRBJ2-1): ETGVTQSPTHLIKTRGQQVTLRCSSQSGHNTVSWYQQALGQGPQFIFQYYREEENGRGNFPPRFSGLQFPNYSSELNVNALELDDSALYLCASSQGDSSSYNEQFFGPGTRLTVL.